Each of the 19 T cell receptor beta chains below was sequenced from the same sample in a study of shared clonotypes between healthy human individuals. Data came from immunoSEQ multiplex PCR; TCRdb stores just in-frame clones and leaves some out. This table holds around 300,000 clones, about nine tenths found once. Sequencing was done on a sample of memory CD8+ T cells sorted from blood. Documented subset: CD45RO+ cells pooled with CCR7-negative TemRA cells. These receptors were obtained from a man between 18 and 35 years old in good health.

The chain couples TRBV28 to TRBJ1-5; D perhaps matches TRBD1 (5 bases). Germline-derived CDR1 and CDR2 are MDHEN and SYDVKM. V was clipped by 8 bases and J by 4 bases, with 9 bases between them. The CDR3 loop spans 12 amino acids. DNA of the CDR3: TGTGCCAGCGTTCAGGGAAATCAGCCCCAGCATTTT. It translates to CASVQGNQPQHF.

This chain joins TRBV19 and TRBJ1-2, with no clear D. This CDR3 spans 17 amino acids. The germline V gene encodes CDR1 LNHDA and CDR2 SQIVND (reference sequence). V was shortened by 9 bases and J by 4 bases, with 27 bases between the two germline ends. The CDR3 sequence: CASEGFDNLKIGYGYTF. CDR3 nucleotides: TGTGCCAGCGAAGGGTTCGACAACCTAAAGATCGGCTATGGCTACACCTTC.

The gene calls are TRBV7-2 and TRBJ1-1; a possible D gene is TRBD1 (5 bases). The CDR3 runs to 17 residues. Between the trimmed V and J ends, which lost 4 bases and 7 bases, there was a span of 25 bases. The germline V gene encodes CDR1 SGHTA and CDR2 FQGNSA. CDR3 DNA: TGTGCCAGCAGCTCTGTTGGGGGATTCTCGGGTTTGGGTGAAGCTTTCTTT. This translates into CASSSVGGFSGLGEAFF.

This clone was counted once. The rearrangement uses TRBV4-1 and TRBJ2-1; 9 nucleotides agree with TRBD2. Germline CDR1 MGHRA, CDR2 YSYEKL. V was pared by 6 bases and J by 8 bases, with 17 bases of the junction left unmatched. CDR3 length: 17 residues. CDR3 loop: CASSFRLAAYLEDEQFF. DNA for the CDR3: TGCGCCAGCAGTTTCCGACTAGCGGCTTACCTCGAGGATGAGCAGTTCTTC.

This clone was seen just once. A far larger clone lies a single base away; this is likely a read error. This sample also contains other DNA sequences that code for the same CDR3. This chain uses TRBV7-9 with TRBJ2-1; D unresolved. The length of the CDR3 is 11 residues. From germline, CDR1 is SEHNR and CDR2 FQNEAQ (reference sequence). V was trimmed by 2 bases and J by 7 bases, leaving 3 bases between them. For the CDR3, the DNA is TGTGCCAGCAGCTTAATTAATGAGCAGTTCTTC. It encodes CASSLINEQFF.

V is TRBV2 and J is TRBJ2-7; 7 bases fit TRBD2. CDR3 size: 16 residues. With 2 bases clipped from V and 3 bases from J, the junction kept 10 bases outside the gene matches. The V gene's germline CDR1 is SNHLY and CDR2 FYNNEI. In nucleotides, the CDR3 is TGTGCCAGCAGTGAATTGGGGGAGGGCGGTCTCTACGAGCAGTACTTC. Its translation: CASSELGEGGLYEQYF.

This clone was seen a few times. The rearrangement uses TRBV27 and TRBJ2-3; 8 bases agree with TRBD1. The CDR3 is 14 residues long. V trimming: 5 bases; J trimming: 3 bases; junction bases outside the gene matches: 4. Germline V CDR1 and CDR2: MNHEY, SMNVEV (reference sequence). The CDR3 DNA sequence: TGTGCCAGCAGTACCCGACAGGGGACAGATACGCAGTATTTT. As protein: CASSTRQGTDTQYF.

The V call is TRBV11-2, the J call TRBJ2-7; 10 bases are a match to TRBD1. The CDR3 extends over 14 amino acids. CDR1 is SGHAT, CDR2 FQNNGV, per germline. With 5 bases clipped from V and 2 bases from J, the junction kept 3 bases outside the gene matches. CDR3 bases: TGTGCCAGCAGCCCGGGACAGGGGACCTACGAGCAGTACTTC. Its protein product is CASSPGQGTYEQYF.

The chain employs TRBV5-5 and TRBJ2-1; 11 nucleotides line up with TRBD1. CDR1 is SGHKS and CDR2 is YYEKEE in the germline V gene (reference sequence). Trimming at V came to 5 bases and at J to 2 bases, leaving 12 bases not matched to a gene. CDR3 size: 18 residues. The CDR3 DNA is TGTGCCAGCAGGGGACAGGGGGTCCGACCACTTCCCTACAATGAGCAGTTCTTC. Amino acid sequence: CASRGQGVRPLPYNEQFF.

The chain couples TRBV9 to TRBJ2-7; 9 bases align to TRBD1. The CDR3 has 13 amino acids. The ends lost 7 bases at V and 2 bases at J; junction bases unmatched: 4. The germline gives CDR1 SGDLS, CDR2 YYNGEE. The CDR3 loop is CASGTGHTYEQYF. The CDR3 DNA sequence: TGTGCCAGCGGGACAGGGCATACCTACGAGCAGTACTTC.

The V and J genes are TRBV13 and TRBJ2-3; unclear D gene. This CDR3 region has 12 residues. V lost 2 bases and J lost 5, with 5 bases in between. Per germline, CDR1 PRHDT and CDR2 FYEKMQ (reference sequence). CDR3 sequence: CASSLQEDTQYF. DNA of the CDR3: TGTGCCAGCAGCTTACAAGAAGATACGCAGTATTTT.

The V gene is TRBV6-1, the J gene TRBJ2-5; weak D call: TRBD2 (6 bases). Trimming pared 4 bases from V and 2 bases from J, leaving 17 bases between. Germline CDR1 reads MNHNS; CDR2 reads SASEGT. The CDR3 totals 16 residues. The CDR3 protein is CASSAILAGLQETQYF. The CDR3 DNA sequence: TGTGCCAGCAGTGCTATCCTGGCAGGACTACAAGAGACCCAGTACTTC.

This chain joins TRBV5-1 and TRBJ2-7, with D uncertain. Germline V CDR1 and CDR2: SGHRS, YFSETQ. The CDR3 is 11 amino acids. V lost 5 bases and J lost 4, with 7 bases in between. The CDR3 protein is CASRNSYEQYF. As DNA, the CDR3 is TGCGCCAGCAGAAACAGTTACGAGCAGTACTTC.

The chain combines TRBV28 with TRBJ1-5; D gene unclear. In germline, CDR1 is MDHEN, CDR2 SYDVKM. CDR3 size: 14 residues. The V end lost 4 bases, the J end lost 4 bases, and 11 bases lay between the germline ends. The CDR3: CASSWVSLNQPQHF. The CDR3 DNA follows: TGTGCCAGCAGTTGGGTCAGCCTAAATCAGCCCCAGCATTTT.

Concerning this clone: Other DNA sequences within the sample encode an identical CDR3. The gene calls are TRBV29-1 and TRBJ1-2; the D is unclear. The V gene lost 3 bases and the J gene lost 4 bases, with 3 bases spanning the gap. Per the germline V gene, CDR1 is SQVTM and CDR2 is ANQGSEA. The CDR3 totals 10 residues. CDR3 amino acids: CSVDSYGYTF. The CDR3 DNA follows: TGCAGCGTTGACAGCTATGGCTACACCTTC. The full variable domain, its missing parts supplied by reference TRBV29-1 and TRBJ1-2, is SAVISQKPSRDICQRGTSLTIQCQVDSQVTMMFWYRQQPGQSLTLIATANQGSEATYESGFVIDKFPISRPNLTFSTLTVSNMSPEDSSIYLCSVDSYGYTFGSGTRLTVV.

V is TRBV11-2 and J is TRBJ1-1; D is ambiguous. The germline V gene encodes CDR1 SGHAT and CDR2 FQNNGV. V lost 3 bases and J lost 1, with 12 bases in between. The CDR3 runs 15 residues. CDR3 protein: CASSLEWEANTEAFF. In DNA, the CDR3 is TGTGCCAGCAGCTTGGAATGGGAAGCGAACACTGAAGCTTTCTTT.

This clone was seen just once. DNA of the CDR3: TGTGCCAGCAGCGCCAGACTAGCGGAGCAGTTCTTC. Translating gives CASSARLAEQFF. The V and J genes are TRBV5-4 and TRBJ2-1, with 8 bases matching TRBD2. The CDR3 totals 12 residues. Trimming at V came to 4 bases and at J to 10 bases, leaving 4 bases not matched to a gene. The germline V gene has CDR1 SGHNT and CDR2 YYREEE (reference sequence). The variable domain in full, with the rest retrieved from reference TRBV5-4 and TRBJ2-1, is ETGVTQSPTHLIKTRGQQVTLRCSSQSGHNTVSWYQQALGQGPQFIFQYYREEENGRGNFPPRFSGLQFPNYSSELNVNALELDDSALYLCASSARLAEQFFGPGTRLTVL.

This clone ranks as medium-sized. CDR3 in amino acids: CASSHGDSIYTDTQYF. Written as DNA, the CDR3 is TGCGCCAGCAGCCATGGTGACAGCATATACACAGATACGCAGTATTTT. The gene calls are TRBV4-1 and TRBJ2-3; D possibly corresponds to TRBD1 (5 bases). CDR3 length: 16 amino acids. Germline V lookup: CDR1 MGHRA, CDR2 YSYEKL. Between the trimmed V and J ends, which lost 3 bases and 2 bases, there was a span of 15 bases.

The CDR3 bases are TGCGCCAGCAGTGAGGGGAATTGGGACAGGGGGCCGCCTCACACAGATACGCAGTATTTT. It encodes CASSEGNWDRGPPHTDTQYF. This chain uses TRBV10-1 with TRBJ2-3; 12 bases line up with TRBD1. The CDR3 length is 20 residues. The germline gives CDR1 WNHNN, CDR2 SYGVQD (reference sequence). Trimming cost V 2 bases and J 2 bases; bases outside gene matches: 14.